Following are 22 T cell receptor beta chains from one sample sequenced in a study of cytomegalovirus exposure and HLA in healthy donors. The PCR used 60 Vbeta and 13 Jbeta primers. The table came from immunoSEQ multiplex PCR; TCRdb's copy has only in-frame clones and leaves some out. The table records approximately 110,000 clones, more than 65% of them present only once. Input material: PBMCs. The receptors were sampled from a woman between 40 and 50 years old in good health and CMV-seropositive.

This clone was counted a few times. The genes are TRBV2 and TRBJ1-1; possibly TRBD1 for D (6 bases). The CDR3 is 14 amino acids. CDR1 SNHLY and CDR2 FYNNEI come from the germline V gene. Trimming took off 5 bases at V and 0 bases at J, with 10 bases between the two ends. The CDR3 reads CASSLQGMNTEAFF. The CDR3 DNA sequence: TGTGCCAGCAGTTTACAGGGAATGAACACTGAAGCTTTCTTT.

This chain connects TRBV6-6 to TRBJ1-1, with TRBD1 matching over 9 bases. This CDR3 spans 15 amino acids. With 4 bases clipped from V and 3 bases from J, the junction kept 6 bases outside the gene matches. The germline V gene has CDR1 MNHNY and CDR2 SVGAGI (reference sequence). Here the CDR3 reads CASSSGQGSDTEAFF. CDR3 in DNA: TGTGCCAGCAGTTCTGGACAGGGGTCGGACACTGAAGCTTTCTTT.

This clone was recorded only once. The J gene is TRBJ2-1, the V gene TRBV6-1, with 8 bases that match TRBD2. The V and J ends lost 2 bases and 6 bases, in that order; junction bases with no gene match: 9. Germline CDR1 is MNHNS and CDR2 is SASEGT. The CDR3 consists of 16 residues. The CDR3 sequence is CASSESGGLVSNEQFF. CDR3 bases: TGTGCCAGCAGTGAATCCGGGGGACTAGTTTCCAATGAGCAGTTCTTC.

The rearrangement joins TRBV28 to TRBJ2-3; TRBD1 agrees at 12 bases. J gave up 2 bases and V 4 bases, and 10 bases lay outside the gene matches. Germline V gene sequence: CDR1 MDHEN, CDR2 SYDVKM. The CDR3 extends over 18 amino acids. In DNA, the CDR3 is TGTGCCAGCAGTTCGGGACAGGGGGCGCGTGTTCTCACAGATACGCAGTATTTT. Its translation: CASSSGQGARVLTDTQYF.

The chain links TRBV7-9 to TRBJ2-7; 9 nucleotides match TRBD1. This CDR3 is built from 14 residues. Unmatched junction bases numbered 6, after V lost 4 bases and J lost 5 bases. Looked up from germline, CDR1 is SEHNR and CDR2 is FQNEAQ (reference sequence). The CDR3 region is CASSSGQGGNEQYF. CDR3 nucleotides: TGTGCCAGCAGCTCGGGACAGGGAGGGAACGAGCAGTACTTC.

This chain links TRBV6-5 with TRBJ1-2; weak D call: TRBD1 (6 bases). Germline V gene sequence: CDR1 MNHEY, CDR2 SVGAGI. V was pared by 6 bases and J by 6 bases, with 11 bases between. The CDR3 loop spans 12 amino acids. DNA for the CDR3: TGTGCCAGCAGCGGGACACATAATGGCTACACCTTC. Translating it yields CASSGTHNGYTF.

CDR3 residues: CASSLPGGRTGELFF. The CDR3 nucleotides read TGTGCCAGCAGCTTGCCGGGAGGGAGGACCGGGGAGCTGTTTTTT. The V and J genes are TRBV5-4 and TRBJ2-2; 8 bases fit TRBD2. CDR1 is SGHNT, CDR2 YYREEE, per germline (reference sequence). The CDR3 contains 15 residues. V was clipped by 1 base and J by 5 bases; unmatched bases: 4.

The V gene is TRBV28, the J gene TRBJ2-1, with 8 bases fitting TRBD2. CDR3 length: 14 residues. Germline CDR1 MDHEN, CDR2 SYDVKM. Trimming removed 5 bases from V and 7 bases from J; junction bases left unmatched: 7. The CDR3 region has the DNA TGTGCCAGCAGTACGGCTAGCGGGTGGAATGAGCAGTTCTTC. This codes for CASSTASGWNEQFF. The whole variable domain, filled in from reference TRBV28 and TRBJ2-1, reads DVKVTQSSRYLVKRTGEKVFLECVQDMDHENMFWYRQDPGLGLRLIYFSYDVKMKEKGDIPEGYSVSREKKERFSLILESASTNQTSMYLCASSTASGWNEQFFGPGTRLTVL.

This chain connects TRBV11-2 to TRBJ2-1; 7 bases align to TRBD2. This CDR3 is 16 amino acids long. CDR1 is SGHAT and CDR2 is FQNNGV in the germline V gene. The ends lost 1 base at V and 1 base at J; junction bases unmatched: 4. DNA of the CDR3: TGTGCCAGCAGCTTAGTAACGGGAGGATCCTACAATGAGCAGTTCTTC. This translates into CASSLVTGGSYNEQFF.

The chain employs TRBV19 and TRBJ1-5; no definite D call. Trimming removed 3 bases from V and 7 bases from J, with 13 bases in between. Germline V gene data show CDR1 as LNHDA and CDR2 as SQIVND (reference sequence). The length of the CDR3 is 14 residues. The CDR3 loop reads CASSITGYGQPQHF. The CDR3 DNA reads as TGTGCCAGTAGTATTACGGGGTACGGACAGCCCCAGCATTTT. Supplemented by reference TRBV19 and TRBJ1-5, the full variable domain reads DGGITQSPKYLFRKEGQNVTLSCEQNLNHDAMYWYRQDPGQGLRLIYYSQIVNDFQKGDIAEGYSVSREKKESFPLTVTSAQKNPTAFYLCASSITGYGQPQHFGDGTRLSIL.

V and J are TRBV5-1 and TRBJ2-1; no clear D gene. The germline V gene has CDR1 SGHRS and CDR2 YFSETQ. V was pared by 5 bases and J by 8 bases, with 11 bases between. The CDR3 runs 12 residues. CDR3 sequence reads: CASSRSIHEQFF. For the CDR3, the DNA is TGCGCCAGCAGTCGGTCTATCCATGAGCAGTTCTTC.

V and J are TRBV5-1 and TRBJ2-1; 8 positions agree with TRBD2. CDR1 SGHRS and CDR2 YFSETQ come from the germline V gene. The V gene end was trimmed by 1 base and the J gene end by 9 bases; junction bases not matched to a gene: 6. This CDR3 is 14 amino acids long. The CDR3 sequence: CASSLTAGVSEQFF. CDR3 DNA: TGCGCCAGCAGCTTGACAGCGGGAGTGAGTGAGCAGTTCTTC.

The gene calls are TRBV7-9 and TRBJ2-5; TRBD2 matches at 14 bases. The germline gives CDR1 SEHNR, CDR2 FQNEAQ (reference sequence). This CDR3 spans 16 amino acids. The V and J ends lost 6 bases and 3 bases, in that order; junction bases with no gene match: 6. The DNA of the CDR3 is TGTGCCAGCAGGTCCGGGACTAGCGGGAGAGAAGAGACCCAGTACTTC. Protein sequence: CASRSGTSGREETQYF.

The chain joins TRBV18 to TRBJ1-2; D possibly corresponds to TRBD1 (6 bases). The CDR3 consists of 13 residues. Per the germline V gene, CDR1 is KGHSH and CDR2 is LQKENI. The V gene lost 2 bases and the J gene lost 8 bases, with 12 bases spanning the gap. The CDR3 reads CASSPGAGEGYTF. The CDR3 nucleotides are TGTGCCAGCTCACCAGGGGCAGGGGAAGGCTACACCTTC.

The chain is built from TRBV27 and TRBJ1-2; D gene unclear. CDR3 length equals 14 residues. V was trimmed by 4 bases and J by 3 bases, leaving 12 bases between them. Germline loops: CDR1 MNHEY, CDR2 SMNVEV (reference sequence). CDR3 amino acids: CASSWSQIDYGYTF. DNA of the CDR3: TGTGCCAGCAGTTGGAGCCAGATTGACTATGGCTACACCTTC.

This clone was picked up a small number of times. This sample also contains other DNA sequences that code for the same CDR3. The chain is built from TRBV5-4 and TRBJ2-2; 7 bases align to TRBD2. Germline V CDR1 and CDR2: SGHNT, YYREEE (reference sequence). The CDR3 consists of 12 residues. V gave up 4 bases and J gave up 7 bases; unmatched junction bases: 1. The CDR3 coding sequence is TGTGCCAGCAGCAGCGGGGTCGGGGAGCTGTTTTTT. Its protein product is CASSSGVGELFF. The full variable domain, completed using reference TRBV5-4 and TRBJ2-2, is ETGVTQSPTHLIKTRGQQVTLRCSSQSGHNTVSWYQQALGQGPQFIFQYYREEENGRGNFPPRFSGLQFPNYSSELNVNALELDDSALYLCASSSGVGELFFGEGSRLTVL.

The chain employs TRBV19 and TRBJ2-7, with no clear D. V dropped 1 base and J dropped 0 bases, with 7 bases sitting between them. The CDR3 is made up of 14 amino acids. Germline values: CDR1 LNHDA, CDR2 SQIVND (reference sequence). As DNA, the CDR3 is TGTGCCAGTAGTATAGCGTTTAACTCCTACGAGCAGTACTTC. Amino acids: CASSIAFNSYEQYF.

This sequence joins TRBV18 and TRBJ1-2; 7 nucleotides align to TRBD1. In germline, CDR1 is KGHSH, CDR2 LQKENI. This CDR3 has 16 amino acids. Losses at the gene ends were 4 bases for V and 0 bases for J; bases not matched to a gene: 8. The CDR3 DNA reads TGTGCCAGCTCACGGGGGACAGCGATTTCTAACTATGGCTACACCTTC. Translating it yields CASSRGTAISNYGYTF.

This chain joins TRBV5-1 and TRBJ2-3; D is ambiguous. This CDR3 has 14 residues. Trimming took off 2 bases at V and 11 bases at J, with 18 bases between the two ends. Germline V gene data show CDR1 as SGHRS and CDR2 as YFSETQ. The CDR3 region has the DNA TGCGCCAGCAGCTTCATCGACAATGGTGATGGGCAGTATTTT. Its translation is CASSFIDNGDGQYF.

The J gene is TRBJ2-1, the V gene TRBV7-9; 14 bases are shared with TRBD2. After removal of 1 base from V and 4 bases from J, the junction contained 3 bases not matched to a gene. CDR1 is SEHNR, CDR2 FQNEAQ, per germline (reference sequence). This CDR3 has 17 residues. The CDR3 reads CASSLGGLAGVYNEQFF. CDR3 nucleotide sequence: TGTGCCAGCAGCTTAGGGGGACTAGCGGGAGTTTACAATGAGCAGTTCTTC.

The chain links TRBV6-5 to TRBJ2-7, with a tentative D call TRBD1 (6 bases). The CDR3 is 13 amino acids. Trimming shortened V by 4 bases and J by 1 base, and 8 bases separated the two germline ends. Germline CDR1 MNHEY, CDR2 SVGAGI. The CDR3 region has the DNA TGTGCCAGCAGTTTTGGGACATCCTACGAGCAGTACTTC. The encoded protein is CASSFGTSYEQYF.

This chain links TRBV19 with TRBJ2-5; tentatively, D is TRBD2 (5 bases). With 3 bases removed from V and 5 bases from J, the gap between germline ends came to 7 bases. The CDR3 is 12 residues long. Germline CDR1 and CDR2: LNHDA and SQIVND (reference sequence). The DNA of the CDR3 is TGTGCCAGTAGTATCACGGGGGAGACCCAGTACTTC. The encoded protein is CASSITGETQYF.